The T cell receptor (beta chain) described here comes from a study of blood T cell repertoires in COVID-19. Profiling relied on immunoSEQ multiplex PCR, and the TCRdb table lists in-frame clones only, not all of them. In the table there are about 200,000 clones, around 85% of which are singletons. Trimming shortened V by 4 bases and J by 0 bases, and 9 bases separated the two germline ends. The CDR3 consists of 13 residues. Germline lookup yields CDR1 SQVTM and CDR2 ANQGSEA. Sequencing was done on a sample of peripheral blood. The chain couples TRBV29-1 to TRBJ2-5; no definite D call. The TCR comes from a woman aged 70-85 years with acute or convalescent COVID-19. In DNA form, the CDR3 reads TGCAGCGTTGGTCGCAGAAACCAAGAGACCCAGTACTTC. Translation: CSVGRRNQETQYF.